A single count supports the clone carrying this T cell receptor beta chain. Sequenced by immunoSEQ multiplex PCR; TCRdb stores in-frame clones only, minus some. Among about 100,000 clones listed, 82% were seen once. The V end lost 4 bases, the J end lost 5 bases, and 12 bases lay between the germline ends. The germline gives CDR1 SGDLS, CDR2 YYNGEE. CDR3 length: 13 residues. The record originates from a study of PD-1 blockade in mismatch repair-deficient tumors. In the study overall: Enrolled about 2013-2016, patients had progressing, pretreated mismatch repair-deficient cancers of 12 to 13 types.

The source was peripheral blood, collected roughly 36 weeks after starting pembrolizumab. This receptor was taken from an adult with mismatch repair-deficient cancer. V is TRBV9 and J is TRBJ2-5; D gene unclear. The CDR3 DNA follows: TGTGCCAGCAGCCTTGGCCAGATGGAGACCCAGTACTTC. Its translation is CASSLGQMETQYF.